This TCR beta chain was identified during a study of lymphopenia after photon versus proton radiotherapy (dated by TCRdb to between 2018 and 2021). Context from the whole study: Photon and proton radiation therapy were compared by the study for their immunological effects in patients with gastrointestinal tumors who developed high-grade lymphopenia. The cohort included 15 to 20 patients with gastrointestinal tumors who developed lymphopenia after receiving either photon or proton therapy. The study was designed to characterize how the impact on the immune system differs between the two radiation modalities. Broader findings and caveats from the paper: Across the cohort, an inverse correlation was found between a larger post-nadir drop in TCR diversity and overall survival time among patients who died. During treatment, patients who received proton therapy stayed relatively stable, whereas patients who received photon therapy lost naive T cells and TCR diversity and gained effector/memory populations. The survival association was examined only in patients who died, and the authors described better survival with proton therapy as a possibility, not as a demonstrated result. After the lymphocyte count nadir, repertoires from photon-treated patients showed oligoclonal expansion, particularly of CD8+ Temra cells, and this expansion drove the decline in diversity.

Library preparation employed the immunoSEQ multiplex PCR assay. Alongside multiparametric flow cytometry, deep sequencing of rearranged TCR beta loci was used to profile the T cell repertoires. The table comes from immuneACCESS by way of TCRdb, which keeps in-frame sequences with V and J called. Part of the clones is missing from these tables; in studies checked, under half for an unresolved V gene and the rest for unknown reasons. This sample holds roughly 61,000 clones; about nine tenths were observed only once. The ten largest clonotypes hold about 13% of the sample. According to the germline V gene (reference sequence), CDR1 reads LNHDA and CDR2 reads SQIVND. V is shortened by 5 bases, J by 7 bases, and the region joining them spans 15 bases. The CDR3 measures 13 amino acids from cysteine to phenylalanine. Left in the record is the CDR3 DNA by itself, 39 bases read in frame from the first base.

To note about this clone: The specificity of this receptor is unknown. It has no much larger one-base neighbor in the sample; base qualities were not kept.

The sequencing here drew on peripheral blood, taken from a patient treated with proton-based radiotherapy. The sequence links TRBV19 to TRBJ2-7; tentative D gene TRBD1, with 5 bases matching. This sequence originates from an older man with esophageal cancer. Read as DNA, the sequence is TGTGCCAGTAGTCCAGAAGGGGTTGGGGAGCAGTACTTC. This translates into CASSPEGVGEQYF.